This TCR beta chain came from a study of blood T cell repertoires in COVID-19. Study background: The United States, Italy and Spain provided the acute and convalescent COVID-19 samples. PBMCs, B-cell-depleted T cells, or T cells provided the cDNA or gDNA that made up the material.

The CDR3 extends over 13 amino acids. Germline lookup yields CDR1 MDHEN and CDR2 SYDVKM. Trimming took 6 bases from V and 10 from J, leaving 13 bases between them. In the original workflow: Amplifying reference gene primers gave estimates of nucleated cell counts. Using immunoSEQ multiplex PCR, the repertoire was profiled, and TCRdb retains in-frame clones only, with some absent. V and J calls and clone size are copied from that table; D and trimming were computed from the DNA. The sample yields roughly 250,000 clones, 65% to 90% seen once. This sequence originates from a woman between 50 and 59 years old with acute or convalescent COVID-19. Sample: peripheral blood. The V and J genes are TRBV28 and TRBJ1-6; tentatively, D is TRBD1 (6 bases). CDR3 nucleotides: TGTGCCAGCAGCCCCAGGGGCGAATCACCCCTCCACTTT. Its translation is CASSPRGESPLHF.